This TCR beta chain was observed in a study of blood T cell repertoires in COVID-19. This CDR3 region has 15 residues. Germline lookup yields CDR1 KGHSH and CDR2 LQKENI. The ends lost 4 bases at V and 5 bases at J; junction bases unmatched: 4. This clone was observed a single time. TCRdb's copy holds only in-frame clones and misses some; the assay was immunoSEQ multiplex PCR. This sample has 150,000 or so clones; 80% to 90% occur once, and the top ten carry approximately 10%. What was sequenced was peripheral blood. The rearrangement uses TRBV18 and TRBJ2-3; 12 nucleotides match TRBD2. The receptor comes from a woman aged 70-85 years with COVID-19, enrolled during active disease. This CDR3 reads CASSRATSGGDTQYF. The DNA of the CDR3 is TGTGCCAGCTCACGGGCGACTAGCGGGGGAGATACGCAGTATTTT.